This T cell receptor beta chain was recovered during a study of shared clonotypes between healthy human individuals. Study as a whole: Per donor, CD8 memory used one plate, CD8 naive used two, CD4 memory used three and CD4 naive used three.

Each replicate PCR on the sorted subsets used roughly 200 ng DNA (about 30,000 T cell genomes). Some clones are missing from TCRdb's copy, which holds only in-frame ones; the method was immunoSEQ multiplex PCR. The table lists roughly 500,000 clones, roughly 95% of them singletons, with approximately 0.06% in the top ten. Findings and caveats of the study: Naive subsets generally had larger estimated richness than memory subsets. Exclusively blood specimens were collected; tissue repertoires likely differ.

The germline gives CDR1 SGDLS, CDR2 YYNGEE. The CDR3 has 17 residues. The V gene lost 0 bases and the J gene lost 0 bases, with 13 bases spanning the gap. Remarks on this clone: What it recognizes is unknown.

The sample was naive CD4+ T cells sorted from blood. The subset: CD45RA+ positively selected. This TCR was recovered from a woman aged 25 to 39 in good health. This chain links TRBV9 with TRBJ1-3; D unresolved. The CDR3 coding sequence is TGTGCCAGCAGCGTAGCTACCAGCTGGTCCTCTGGAAACACCATATATTTT. Encoded protein: CASSVATSWSSGNTIYF.